One T cell receptor beta chain is described in this entry. Its antigen remains unidentified. The data were produced by immunoSEQ multiplex PCR, yet TCRdb's version contains in-frame clones alone and is incomplete. The sample holds 130,000 to 150,000 clones, more than 90% seen once. The sample belongs to a study of T cell responses to AZD1222 COVID-19 vaccine. General study points: Only a handful of AZD1222 recipients, several in all, had baseline seropositivity. Spike-specific TCR breadth rose after two AZD1222 doses, and depth rose as well.

This CDR3 is built from 15 residues. The germline CDR1 and CDR2 sequences are MNHEY and SMNVEV (reference sequence). V was trimmed by 2 bases and J by 5 bases, leaving 13 bases between them. The sequence derives from an adult in good health. The V gene is TRBV27, the J gene TRBJ1-5; D may be TRBD1 (6 bases). The sample was peripheral blood, taken on day 0 of AZD1222 vaccination. CDR3 in amino acids: CASSLGGPTYQPQHF. In DNA, the CDR3 is TGTGCCAGCAGTTTAGGGGGGCCCACATATCAGCCCCAGCATTTT.